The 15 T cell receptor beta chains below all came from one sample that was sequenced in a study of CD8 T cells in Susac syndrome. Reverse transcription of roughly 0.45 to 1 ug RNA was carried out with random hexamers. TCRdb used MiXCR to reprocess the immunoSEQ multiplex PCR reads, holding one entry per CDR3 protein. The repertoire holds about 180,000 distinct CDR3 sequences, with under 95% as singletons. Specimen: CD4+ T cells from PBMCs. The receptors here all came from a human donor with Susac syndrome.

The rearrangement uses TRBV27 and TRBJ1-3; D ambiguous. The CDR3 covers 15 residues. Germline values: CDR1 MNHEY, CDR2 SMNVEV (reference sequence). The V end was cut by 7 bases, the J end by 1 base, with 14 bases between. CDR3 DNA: TGTGCCAGCAACCTATTGGGCTCTTCTGGAAACACCATATATTTT. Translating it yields CASNLLGSSGNTIYF.

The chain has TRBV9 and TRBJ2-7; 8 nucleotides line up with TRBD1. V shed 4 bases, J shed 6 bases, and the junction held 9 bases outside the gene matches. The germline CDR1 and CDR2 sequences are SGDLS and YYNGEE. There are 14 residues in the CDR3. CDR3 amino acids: CASSTRTGNVEQYF. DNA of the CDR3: TGTGCCAGCAGCACTAGGACAGGGAACGTCGAGCAGTACTTC.

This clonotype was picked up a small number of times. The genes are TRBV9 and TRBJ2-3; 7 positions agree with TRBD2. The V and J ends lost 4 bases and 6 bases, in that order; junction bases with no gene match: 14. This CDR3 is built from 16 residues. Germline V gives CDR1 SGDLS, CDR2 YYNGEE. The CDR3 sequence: CASSPSGGDRADTQYF. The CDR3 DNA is TGTGCCAGCAGCCCCAGTGGGGGGGACCGGGCGGATACGCAGTATTTT.

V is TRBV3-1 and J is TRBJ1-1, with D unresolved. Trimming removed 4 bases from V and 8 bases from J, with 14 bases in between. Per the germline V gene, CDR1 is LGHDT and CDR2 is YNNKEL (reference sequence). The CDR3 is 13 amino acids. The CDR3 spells CASSPIHSDEAFF. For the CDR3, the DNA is TGTGCCAGCAGCCCAATACACAGTGACGAAGCTTTCTTT.

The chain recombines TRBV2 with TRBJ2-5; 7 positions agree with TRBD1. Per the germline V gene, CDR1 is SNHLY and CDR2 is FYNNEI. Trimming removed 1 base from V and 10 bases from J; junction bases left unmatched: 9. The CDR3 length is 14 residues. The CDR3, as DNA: TGTGCCAGCAGTGAAGAAAGGACAGGTGTTTTCCAGTACTTC. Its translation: CASSEERTGVFQYF.

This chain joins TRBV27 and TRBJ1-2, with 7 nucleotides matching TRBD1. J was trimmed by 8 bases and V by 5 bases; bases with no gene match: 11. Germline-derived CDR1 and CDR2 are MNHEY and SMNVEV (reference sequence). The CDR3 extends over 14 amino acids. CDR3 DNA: TGTGCCAGCAGTCTACTCCGGGACAGTAAAGGCTACACCTTC. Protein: CASSLLRDSKGYTF.

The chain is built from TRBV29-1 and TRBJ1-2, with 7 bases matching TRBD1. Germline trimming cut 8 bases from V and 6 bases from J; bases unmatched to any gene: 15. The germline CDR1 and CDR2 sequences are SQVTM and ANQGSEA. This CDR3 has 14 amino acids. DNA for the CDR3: TGCAGCTGCAGTCCCGGGACAGTTGGGAATGGCTACACCTTC. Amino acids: CSCSPGTVGNGYTF.

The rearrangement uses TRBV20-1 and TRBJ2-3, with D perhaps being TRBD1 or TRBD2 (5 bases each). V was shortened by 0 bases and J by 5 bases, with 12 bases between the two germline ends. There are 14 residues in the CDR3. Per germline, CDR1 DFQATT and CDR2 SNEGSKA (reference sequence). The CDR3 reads CSARDGAGRDTQYF. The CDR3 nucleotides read TGCAGTGCTAGAGATGGGGCGGGTAGAGATACGCAGTATTTT.

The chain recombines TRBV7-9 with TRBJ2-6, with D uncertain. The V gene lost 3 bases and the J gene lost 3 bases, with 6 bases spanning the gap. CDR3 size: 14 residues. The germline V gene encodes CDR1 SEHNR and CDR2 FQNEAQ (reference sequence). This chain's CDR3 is CASSFRDGANVLTF. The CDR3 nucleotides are TGTGCCAGCAGCTTTAGAGATGGGGCCAACGTCCTGACTTTC.

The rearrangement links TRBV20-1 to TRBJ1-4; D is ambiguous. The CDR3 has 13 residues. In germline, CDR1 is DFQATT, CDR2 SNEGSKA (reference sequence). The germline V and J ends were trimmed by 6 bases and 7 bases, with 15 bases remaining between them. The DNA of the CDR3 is TGCAGTGCAACCGACCCAAAGGGTGAAAAACTGTTTTTT. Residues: CSATDPKGEKLFF.

CDR3 coding DNA: TGTGCCAGCAGCTTTCAGGGTGGCACCAATCAGCCCCAGCATTTT. It specifies CASSFQGGTNQPQHF. The V call is TRBV7-8, the J call TRBJ1-5; a weak D match, TRBD1 (5 bases). Looked up from germline, CDR1 is SGHVS and CDR2 is FQNEAQ. The CDR3 spans 15 residues. V lost 3 bases and J 3 bases, leaving 12 bases between the germline ends.

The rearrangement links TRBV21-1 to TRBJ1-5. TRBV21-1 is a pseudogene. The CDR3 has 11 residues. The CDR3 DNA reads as TGTGCCAGCAGCAGGTGGCAGCCCCAGCATTTT. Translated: CASSRWQPQHF.

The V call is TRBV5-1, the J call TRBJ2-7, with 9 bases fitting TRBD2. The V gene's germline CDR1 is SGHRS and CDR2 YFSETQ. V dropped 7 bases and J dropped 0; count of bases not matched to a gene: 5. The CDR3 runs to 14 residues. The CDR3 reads CASASGDPSYEQYF. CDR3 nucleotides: TGCGCCAGCGCTAGCGGGGACCCCTCCTACGAGCAGTACTTC.

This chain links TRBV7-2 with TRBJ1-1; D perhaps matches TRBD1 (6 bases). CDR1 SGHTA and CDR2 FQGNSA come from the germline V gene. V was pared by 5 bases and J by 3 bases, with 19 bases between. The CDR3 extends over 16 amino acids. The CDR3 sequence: CASSVPRGRLDTEAFF. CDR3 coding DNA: TGTGCCAGCAGCGTTCCCAGGGGTAGGTTAGACACTGAAGCTTTCTTT. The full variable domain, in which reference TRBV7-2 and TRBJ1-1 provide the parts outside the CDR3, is GAGVSQSPSNKVTEKGKDVELRCDPISGHTALYWYRQSLGQGLEFLIYFQGNSAPDKSGLPSDRFSAERTGGSVSTLTIQRTQQEDSAVYLCASSVPRGRLDTEAFFGQGTRLTVV.

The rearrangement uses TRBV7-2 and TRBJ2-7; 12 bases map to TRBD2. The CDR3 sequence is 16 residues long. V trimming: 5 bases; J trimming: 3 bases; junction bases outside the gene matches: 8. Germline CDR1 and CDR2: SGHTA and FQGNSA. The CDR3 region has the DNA TGTGCCAGCAGCCCCACGACTAGCGGGAGAAACTACGAGCAGTACTTC. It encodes CASSPTTSGRNYEQYF.